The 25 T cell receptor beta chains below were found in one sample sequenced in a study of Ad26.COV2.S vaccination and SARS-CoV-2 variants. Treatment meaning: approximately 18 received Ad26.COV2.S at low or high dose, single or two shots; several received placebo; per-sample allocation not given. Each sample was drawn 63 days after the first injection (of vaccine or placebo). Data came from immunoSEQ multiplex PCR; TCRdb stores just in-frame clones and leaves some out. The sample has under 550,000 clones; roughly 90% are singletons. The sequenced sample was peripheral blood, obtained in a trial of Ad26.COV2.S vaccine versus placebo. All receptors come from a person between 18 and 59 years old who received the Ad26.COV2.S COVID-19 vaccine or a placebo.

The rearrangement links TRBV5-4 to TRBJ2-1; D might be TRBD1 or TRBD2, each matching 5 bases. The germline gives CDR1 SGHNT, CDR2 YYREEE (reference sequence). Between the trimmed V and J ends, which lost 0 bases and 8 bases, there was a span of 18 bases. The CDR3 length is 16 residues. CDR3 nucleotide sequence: TGTGCCAGCAGCTTGGAAGCCTCTACATTGGGGGATGAGCAGTTCTTC. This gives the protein CASSLEASTLGDEQFF.

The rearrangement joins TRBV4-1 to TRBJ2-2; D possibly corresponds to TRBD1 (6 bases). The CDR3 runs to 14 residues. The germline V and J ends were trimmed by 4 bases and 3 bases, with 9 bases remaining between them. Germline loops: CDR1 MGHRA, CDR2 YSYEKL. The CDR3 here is CASSRHRDTGELFF. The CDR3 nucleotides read TGCGCCAGCAGCCGTCACAGGGACACCGGGGAGCTGTTTTTT.

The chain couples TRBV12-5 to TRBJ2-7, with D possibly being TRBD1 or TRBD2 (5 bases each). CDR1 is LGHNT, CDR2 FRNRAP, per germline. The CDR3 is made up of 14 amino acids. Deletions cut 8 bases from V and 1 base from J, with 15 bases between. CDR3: CASHGTPISYEQYF. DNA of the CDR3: TGTGCTAGTCATGGGACCCCCATTTCCTACGAGCAGTACTTC.

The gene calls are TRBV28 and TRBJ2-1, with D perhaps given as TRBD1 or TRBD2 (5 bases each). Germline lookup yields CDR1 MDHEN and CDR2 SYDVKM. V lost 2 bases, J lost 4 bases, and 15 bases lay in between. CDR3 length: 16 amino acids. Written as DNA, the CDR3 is TGTGCCAGCAGTTTAAGCCGGGGACCAACTTACAATGAGCAGTTCTTC. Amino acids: CASSLSRGPTYNEQFF. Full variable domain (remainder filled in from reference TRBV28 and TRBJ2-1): DVKVTQSSRYLVKRTGEKVFLECVQDMDHENMFWYRQDPGLGLRLIYFSYDVKMKEKGDIPEGYSVSREKKERFSLILESASTNQTSMYLCASSLSRGPTYNEQFFGPGTRLTVL.

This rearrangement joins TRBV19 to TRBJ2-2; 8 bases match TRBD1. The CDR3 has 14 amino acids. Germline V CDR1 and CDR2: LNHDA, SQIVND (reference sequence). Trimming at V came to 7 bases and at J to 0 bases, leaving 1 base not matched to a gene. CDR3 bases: TGTGCCAGTATGGGACAGGCGAACACCGGGGAGCTGTTTTTT. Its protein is CASMGQANTGELFF.

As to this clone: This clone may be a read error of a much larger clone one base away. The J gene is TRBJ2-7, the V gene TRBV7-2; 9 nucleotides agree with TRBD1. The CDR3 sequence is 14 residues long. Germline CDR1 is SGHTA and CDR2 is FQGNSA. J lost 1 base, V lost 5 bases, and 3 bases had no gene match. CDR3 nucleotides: TGTGCCAGCAGCCCCGGGACAGGGTCCTACGAGCAGTACTTC. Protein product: CASSPGTGSYEQYF.

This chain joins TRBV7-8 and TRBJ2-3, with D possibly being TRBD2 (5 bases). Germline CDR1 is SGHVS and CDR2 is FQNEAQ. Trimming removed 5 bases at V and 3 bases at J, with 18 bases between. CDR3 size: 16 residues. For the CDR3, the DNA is TGTGCCAGCAGCCCTCGGAGGTTTCTAAGGACAGATACGCAGTATTTT. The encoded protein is CASSPRRFLRTDTQYF. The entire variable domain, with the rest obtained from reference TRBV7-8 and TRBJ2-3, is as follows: GAGVSQSPRYKVAKRGQDVALRCDPISGHVSLFWYQQALGQGPEFLTYFQNEAQLDKSGLPSDRFFAERPEGSVSTLKIQRTQQEDSAVYLCASSPRRFLRTDTQYFGPGTRLTVL.

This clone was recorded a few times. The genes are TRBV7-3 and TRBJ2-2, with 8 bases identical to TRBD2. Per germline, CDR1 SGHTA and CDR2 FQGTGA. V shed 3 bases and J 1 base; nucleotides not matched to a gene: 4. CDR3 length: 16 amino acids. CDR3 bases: TGTGCCAGCAGCTTTCCTAGCGGGCTGAACACCGGGGAGCTGTTTTTT. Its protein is CASSFPSGLNTGELFF.

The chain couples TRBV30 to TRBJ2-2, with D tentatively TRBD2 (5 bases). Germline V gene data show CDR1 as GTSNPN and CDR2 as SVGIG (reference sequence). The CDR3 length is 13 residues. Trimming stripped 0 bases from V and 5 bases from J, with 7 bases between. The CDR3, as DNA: TGTGCCTGGAGTGTACGAGGGACCGGGGAGCTGTTTTTT. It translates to CAWSVRGTGELFF.

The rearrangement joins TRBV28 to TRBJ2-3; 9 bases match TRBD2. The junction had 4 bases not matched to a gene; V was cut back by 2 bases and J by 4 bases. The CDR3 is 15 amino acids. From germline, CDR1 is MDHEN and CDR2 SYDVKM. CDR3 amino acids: CASSLAGGSADTQYF. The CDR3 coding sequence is TGTGCCAGCAGTTTAGCGGGGGGGTCGGCAGATACGCAGTATTTT.

The CDR3 DNA reads TGTGCCAGCAGAAACCGGGACAGATCATATAGCAATCAGCCCCAGCATTTT. Amino acid sequence: CASRNRDRSYSNQPQHF. The chain employs TRBV28 and TRBJ1-5, with 7 bases identical to TRBD1. Trimming took 6 bases from V and 0 from J; bases not matched to a gene: 11. CDR3 length: 17 residues. Germline V lookup: CDR1 MDHEN, CDR2 SYDVKM. The variable domain in full, completed from reference TRBV28 and TRBJ1-5, reads DVKVTQSSRYLVKRTGEKVFLECVQDMDHENMFWYRQDPGLGLRLIYFSYDVKMKEKGDIPEGYSVSREKKERFSLILESASTNQTSMYLCASRNRDRSYSNQPQHFGDGTRLSIL.

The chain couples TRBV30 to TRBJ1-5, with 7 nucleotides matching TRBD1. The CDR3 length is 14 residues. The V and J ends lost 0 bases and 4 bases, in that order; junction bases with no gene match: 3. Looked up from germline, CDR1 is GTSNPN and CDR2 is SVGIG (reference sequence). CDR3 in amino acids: CAWSVGGPNQPQHF. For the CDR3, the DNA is TGTGCCTGGAGTGTAGGGGGCCCTAATCAGCCCCAGCATTTT.

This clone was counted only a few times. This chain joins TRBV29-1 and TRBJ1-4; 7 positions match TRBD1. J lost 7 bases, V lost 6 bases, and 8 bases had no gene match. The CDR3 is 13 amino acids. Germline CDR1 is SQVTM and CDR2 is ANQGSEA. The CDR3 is CSVETGLGEKLFF. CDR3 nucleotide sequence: TGCAGCGTCGAGACAGGGTTGGGTGAAAAACTGTTTTTT.

The CDR3 sequence: CASSFGRASLTYNEQFF. CDR3 sequence (DNA): TGTGCCAGCAGCTTTGGGAGGGCTAGCCTCACCTACAATGAGCAGTTCTTC. The J gene is TRBJ2-1, the V gene TRBV5-4, with 7 positions matching TRBD2. The CDR3 is 17 residues long. With V trimmed by 2 bases and J by 2 bases, 10 bases remained unmatched. CDR1 is SGHNT, CDR2 YYREEE, per germline (reference sequence).

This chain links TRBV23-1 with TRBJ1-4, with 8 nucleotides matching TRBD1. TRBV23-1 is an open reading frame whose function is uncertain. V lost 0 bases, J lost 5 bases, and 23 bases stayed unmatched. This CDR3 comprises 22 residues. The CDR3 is CASSQSWARDRLIIERNEKLFF. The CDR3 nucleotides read TGCGCCAGCAGTCAATCGTGGGCCCGGGACAGGCTTATTATAGAGCGAAATGAAAAACTGTTTTTT.

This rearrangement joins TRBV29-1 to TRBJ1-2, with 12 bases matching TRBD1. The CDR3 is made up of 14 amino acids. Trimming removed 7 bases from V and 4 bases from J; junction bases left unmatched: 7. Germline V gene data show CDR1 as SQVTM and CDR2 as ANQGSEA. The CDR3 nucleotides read TGCAGCGCCGGGACAGGGGGCAAGGTCTATGGCTACACCTTC. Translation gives CSAGTGGKVYGYTF.

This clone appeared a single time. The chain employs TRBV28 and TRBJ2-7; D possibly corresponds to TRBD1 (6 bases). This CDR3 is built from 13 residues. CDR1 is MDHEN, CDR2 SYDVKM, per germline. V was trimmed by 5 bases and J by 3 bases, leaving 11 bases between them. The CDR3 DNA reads TGTGCCAGCAGTCCCGGGACAATCTACGAGCAGTACTTC. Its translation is CASSPGTIYEQYF.

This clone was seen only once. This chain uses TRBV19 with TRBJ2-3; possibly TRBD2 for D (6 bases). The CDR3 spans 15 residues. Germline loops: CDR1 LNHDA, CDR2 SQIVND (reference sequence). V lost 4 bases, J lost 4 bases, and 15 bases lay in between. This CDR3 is CASSTGVLYADTQYF. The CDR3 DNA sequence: TGTGCCAGTAGTACGGGGGTCTTGTACGCAGATACGCAGTATTTT.

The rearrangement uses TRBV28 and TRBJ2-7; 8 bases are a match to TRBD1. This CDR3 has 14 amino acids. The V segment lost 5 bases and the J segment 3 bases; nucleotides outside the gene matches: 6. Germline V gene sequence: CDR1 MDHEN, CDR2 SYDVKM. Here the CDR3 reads CASSPQDRDYEQYF. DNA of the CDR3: TGTGCCAGCAGTCCCCAGGACAGGGACTACGAGCAGTACTTC.

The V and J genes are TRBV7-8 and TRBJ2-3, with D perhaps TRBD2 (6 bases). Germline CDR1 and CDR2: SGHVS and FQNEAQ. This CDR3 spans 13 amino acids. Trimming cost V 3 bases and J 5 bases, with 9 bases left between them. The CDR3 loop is CASSLGTQDTQYF. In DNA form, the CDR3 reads TGTGCCAGCAGCTTGGGGACTCAAGATACGCAGTATTTT.

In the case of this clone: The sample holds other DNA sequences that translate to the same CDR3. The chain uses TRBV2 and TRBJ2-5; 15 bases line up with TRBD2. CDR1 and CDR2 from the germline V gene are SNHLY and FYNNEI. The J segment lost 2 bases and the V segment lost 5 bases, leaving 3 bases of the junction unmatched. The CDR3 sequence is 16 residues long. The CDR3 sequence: CASSSGLAGGQETQYF. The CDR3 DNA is TGTGCCAGCAGTTCGGGACTAGCGGGGGGTCAAGAGACCCAGTACTTC.

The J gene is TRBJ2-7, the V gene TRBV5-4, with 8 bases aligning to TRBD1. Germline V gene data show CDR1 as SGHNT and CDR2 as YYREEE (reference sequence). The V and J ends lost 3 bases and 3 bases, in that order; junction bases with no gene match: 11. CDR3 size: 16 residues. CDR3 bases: TGTGCCAGCAGCTCCCGTCCCAGGGGGCTTAACTACGAGCAGTACTTC. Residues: CASSSRPRGLNYEQYF.

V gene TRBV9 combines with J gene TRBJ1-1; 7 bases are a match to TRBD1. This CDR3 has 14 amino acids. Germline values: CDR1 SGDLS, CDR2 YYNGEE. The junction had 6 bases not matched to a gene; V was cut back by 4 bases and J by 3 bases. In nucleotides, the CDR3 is TGTGCCAGCAGCTCGACAGGGCCGCACACTGAAGCTTTCTTT. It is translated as CASSSTGPHTEAFF.

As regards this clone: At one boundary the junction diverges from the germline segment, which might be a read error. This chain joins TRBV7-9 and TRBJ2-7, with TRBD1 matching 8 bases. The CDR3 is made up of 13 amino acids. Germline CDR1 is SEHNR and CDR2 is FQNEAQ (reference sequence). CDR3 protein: CASSLTADRGRDF. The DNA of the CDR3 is TGTGCCAGCAGTTTGACGGCAGACAGGGGTAGGGACTTC.

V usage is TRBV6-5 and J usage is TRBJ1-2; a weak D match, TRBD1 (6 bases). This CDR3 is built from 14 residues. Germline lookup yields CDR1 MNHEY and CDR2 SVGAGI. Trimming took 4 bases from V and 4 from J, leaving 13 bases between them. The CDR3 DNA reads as TGTGCCAGCAGTTCCCCCGGGACAACCTATGGCTACACCTTC. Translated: CASSSPGTTYGYTF.